This passage covers 27 T cell receptor beta chains from one sample sequenced in a study of cytomegalovirus exposure and HLA in healthy donors. Libraries were prepared by immunoSEQ multiplex PCR; TCRdb keeps only in-frame clonotypes and omits some of them. Of under 250,000 clones listed, about nine tenths were seen once; the top ten hold roughly 2%. Material for sequencing was PBMCs. All receptors derive from a woman younger than 30 in good health and CMV-seropositive.

CDR3 DNA: TGTGCCAGCAGCTCCCCCGAGACTCCTAAATGGGGCTACACCTTC. This codes for CASSSPETPKWGYTF. The rearrangement joins TRBV7-9 to TRBJ1-2; D ambiguous. Germline lookup yields CDR1 SEHNR and CDR2 FQNEAQ (reference sequence). The V end lost 4 bases, the J end lost 8 bases, and 20 bases lay between the germline ends. The CDR3 consists of 15 residues.

The CDR3 here is CATWGDSTYEQYF. The DNA of the CDR3 is TGTGCCACCTGGGGGGACAGTACCTACGAGCAGTACTTC. This chain connects TRBV6-1 to TRBJ2-7; possibly TRBD1 for D (7 bases). The CDR3 loop spans 13 amino acids. CDR1 MNHNS and CDR2 SASEGT come from the germline V gene. V was cut by 10 bases and J by 2 bases, with 15 bases left in between.

This chain links TRBV5-1 with TRBJ2-1, with 8 positions matching TRBD1. The CDR3 contains 15 residues. V shed 3 bases and J 4 bases; nucleotides not matched to a gene: 6. The germline V gene has CDR1 SGHRS and CDR2 YFSETQ. The CDR3 reads CASSSGTGYYNEQFF. CDR3 bases: TGCGCCAGCAGCTCCGGGACAGGATATTACAATGAGCAGTTCTTC. Filled out from reference TRBV5-1 and TRBJ2-1, the complete variable domain reads KAGVTQTPRYLIKTRGQQVTLSCSPISGHRSVSWYQQTPGQGLQFLFEYFSETQRNKGNFPGRFSGRQFSNSRSEMNVSTLELGDSALYLCASSSGTGYYNEQFFGPGTRLTVL.

J is TRBJ2-7 and V is TRBV29-1; TRBD1 aligns across 7 bases. Germline assignment: CDR1 SQVTM and CDR2 ANQGSEA. V lost 7 bases to trimming and J lost 2 bases; unmatched junction nucleotides: 5. This CDR3 spans 12 amino acids. The CDR3 coding sequence is TGCAGCGCCAGGGACAGCACCTACGAGCAGTACTTC. Protein sequence: CSARDSTYEQYF.

This chain links TRBV27 with TRBJ2-5; 10 bases match TRBD2. Germline CDR1 is MNHEY and CDR2 is SMNVEV (reference sequence). V trimming: 0 bases; J trimming: 1 base; junction bases outside the gene matches: 8. The CDR3 totals 18 residues. The CDR3 is CASSLSARLAGVQETQYF. The DNA of the CDR3 is TGTGCCAGCAGTTTATCCGCCCGACTAGCGGGTGTCCAAGAGACCCAGTACTTC.

V is TRBV19 and J is TRBJ2-7, with TRBD2 identical over 7 bases. The V gene end was trimmed by 4 bases and the J gene end by 0 bases; junction bases not matched to a gene: 3. The CDR3 has 14 residues. CDR1 is LNHDA and CDR2 is SQIVND in the germline V gene (reference sequence). CDR3 residues: CASSSTGGSYEQYF. The CDR3 nucleotides read TGTGCCAGTAGTAGTACGGGGGGCTCCTACGAGCAGTACTTC.

The chain has TRBV7-8 and TRBJ2-1; D ambiguous. This CDR3 region has 16 residues. The germline CDR1 and CDR2 sequences are SGHVS and FQNEAQ. V gave up 1 base and J gave up 5 bases, with 15 bases separating them. CDR3 nucleotide sequence: TGTGCCAGCAGCTTAGAGTATAGGCAGGAAAACAATGAGCAGTTCTTC. Encoded protein: CASSLEYRQENNEQFF.

The gene calls are TRBV4-2 and TRBJ1-1; D is perhaps TRBD1 (5 bases). Trimming cost V 6 bases and J 1 base, with 12 bases left between them. Germline values: CDR1 LGHNA, CDR2 YNFKEQ. The CDR3 loop spans 14 amino acids. CDR3: CASSGLGGNTEAFF. The DNA for the CDR3 is TGTGCCAGCAGTGGTCTGGGGGGGAACACTGAAGCTTTCTTT.

The chain has TRBV30 and TRBJ2-6; 8 bases fit TRBD1. V shed 2 bases and J 1 base; nucleotides not matched to a gene: 1. The CDR3 loop spans 15 amino acids. Per germline, CDR1 GTSNPN and CDR2 SVGIG (reference sequence). In DNA form, the CDR3 reads TGTGCCTGGAGTTGGACAGGGTCTGGGGCCAACGTCCTGACTTTC. Its protein product is CAWSWTGSGANVLTF.

The sample holds one count of this clone. This chain joins TRBV19 and TRBJ1-2; TRBD1 matches at 10 bases. Germline V gives CDR1 LNHDA, CDR2 SQIVND (reference sequence). V dropped 6 bases and J dropped 8; count of bases not matched to a gene: 3. The CDR3 loop spans 12 amino acids. This CDR3 reads CASRDRGTGYTF. CDR3 nucleotides: TGTGCCAGTAGGGACAGGGGGACCGGCTACACCTTC. Drawing the rest from reference TRBV19 and TRBJ1-2, the complete variable domain is DGGITQSPKYLFRKEGQNVTLSCEQNLNHDAMYWYRQDPGQGLRLIYYSQIVNDFQKGDIAEGYSVSREKKESFPLTVTSAQKNPTAFYLCASRDRGTGYTFGSGTRLTVV.

The rearrangement uses TRBV5-4 and TRBJ2-7; 8 bases line up with TRBD2. The CDR3 has 16 amino acids. V dropped 4 bases and J dropped 7; count of bases not matched to a gene: 16. From germline, CDR1 is SGHNT and CDR2 YYREEE (reference sequence). CDR3 DNA sequence: TGTGCCAGCAGCCCCCCGGGTAGCGGGACGTTAGGGGAGCAGTACTTC. Translating it yields CASSPPGSGTLGEQYF.

V gene TRBV7-9 combines with J gene TRBJ1-2; the D gene is possibly TRBD1 (6 bases). The ends were cut back, 9 bases at V and 1 base at J, with 15 bases in the middle. Per the germline V gene, CDR1 is SEHNR and CDR2 is FQNEAQ (reference sequence). The CDR3 is 14 residues long. The CDR3 here is CASAMLDSNYGYTF. For the CDR3, the DNA is TGTGCCAGTGCCATGTTGGACAGTAACTATGGCTACACCTTC. Filled out from reference TRBV7-9 and TRBJ1-2, the complete variable domain reads DTGVSQNPRHKITKRGQNVTFRCDPISEHNRLYWYRQTLGQGPEFLTYFQNEAQLEKSRLLSDRFSAERPKGSFSTLEIQRTEQGDSAMYLCASAMLDSNYGYTFGSGTRLTVV.

This chain uses TRBV5-1 with TRBJ2-1; TRBD2 aligns across 9 bases. The CDR3 spans 14 residues. V dropped 5 bases and J dropped 5; count of bases not matched to a gene: 5. Germline CDR1 is SGHRS and CDR2 is YFSETQ. CDR3: CASSGLAGDNEQFF. Written as DNA, the CDR3 is TGCGCCAGCAGTGGATTAGCGGGAGACAATGAGCAGTTCTTC.

This clone has just one count. This rearrangement joins TRBV10-2 to TRBJ2-5; D perhaps matches TRBD2 (5 bases). The germline CDR1 and CDR2 sequences are WSHSY and SAAADI. The CDR3 covers 16 residues. With 3 bases removed from V and 1 base from J, the gap between germline ends came to 15 bases. Here the CDR3 reads CASSESLGRAQETQYF. The DNA for the CDR3 is TGCGCCAGCAGTGAATCCTTAGGGCGGGCCCAAGAGACCCAGTACTTC.

This rearrangement joins TRBV6-1 to TRBJ2-3; 7 bases agree with TRBD2. The CDR3 consists of 14 residues. V gave up 3 bases and J gave up 6 bases; unmatched junction bases: 6. Per germline, CDR1 MNHNS and CDR2 SASEGT. DNA for the CDR3: TGTGCCAGCAGTGAGTGGGAGGGCCAGGATACGCAGTATTTT. This translates into CASSEWEGQDTQYF.

The gene calls are TRBV19 and TRBJ1-3, with 9 bases fitting TRBD1. With 6 bases clipped from V and 3 bases from J, the junction kept 9 bases outside the gene matches. Germline CDR1 reads LNHDA; CDR2 reads SQIVND (reference sequence). This CDR3 has 16 residues. The DNA of the CDR3 is TGTGCCAGTAGCTCCGACAGGGGGATGAATGGAAACACCATATATTTT. This encodes CASSSDRGMNGNTIYF.

There are a few counts of this clone. This sequence joins TRBV13 and TRBJ2-7; TRBD2 is a possible D gene (5 bases). V was clipped by 3 bases and J by 0 bases, with 9 bases between them. From germline, CDR1 is PRHDT and CDR2 FYEKMQ (reference sequence). The CDR3 has 14 residues. The CDR3 nucleotides are TGTGCCAGCAGCTTGAGTCTAGCCTCCTACGAGCAGTACTTC. This gives the protein CASSLSLASYEQYF.

The chain links TRBV27 to TRBJ2-1; a weak D match, TRBD1 (6 bases). Germline CDR1 MNHEY, CDR2 SMNVEV (reference sequence). Between the trimmed V and J ends, which lost 6 bases and 6 bases, there was a span of 15 bases. The length of the CDR3 is 14 residues. The CDR3 DNA reads TGTGCCAGCAGCCGCCCCGGACAGTTCAATGAGCAGTTCTTC. Its protein product is CASSRPGQFNEQFF.

This chain's CDR3 is CASSVETGSPYEQYF. CDR3 nucleotide sequence: TGTGCCAGCAGCGTAGAAACAGGCTCCCCGTACGAGCAGTACTTC. The chain combines TRBV9 with TRBJ2-7; D is perhaps TRBD1 (5 bases). Germline CDR1 and CDR2: SGDLS and YYNGEE. V lost 0 bases and J lost 4, with 14 bases in between. The length of the CDR3 is 15 residues.

This clone appeared a single time. This chain uses TRBV30 with TRBJ2-7; possibly TRBD2 for D (6 bases). V gave up 0 bases and J gave up 3 bases, with 18 bases separating them. This CDR3 has 16 amino acids. Germline V gene lookup returns CDR1 GTSNPN and CDR2 SVGIG (reference sequence). CDR3 in DNA: TGTGCCTGGAGTGTATCCAGGGACTCTTCTATCTACGAGCAGTACTTC. This translates into CAWSVSRDSSIYEQYF.

This chain joins TRBV28 and TRBJ1-5; TRBD1 agrees at 11 bases. Per the germline V gene, CDR1 is MDHEN and CDR2 is SYDVKM. The CDR3 is 16 amino acids. V trimming: 7 bases; J trimming: 6 bases; junction bases outside the gene matches: 11. Here the CDR3 reads CASILTGTGGFQPQHF. In nucleotides, the CDR3 is TGTGCCAGCATCCTAACCGGGACAGGGGGATTTCAGCCCCAGCATTTT.

This chain joins TRBV5-6 and TRBJ1-1; a possible D gene is TRBD1 (5 bases). The germline CDR1 and CDR2 sequences are SGHDT and YYEEEE. The CDR3 sequence is 15 residues long. With 3 bases removed from V and 3 bases from J, the gap between germline ends came to 15 bases. The CDR3 DNA reads as TGTGCCAGCAGCTCTGGCGTGGGGGGATACACTGAAGCTTTCTTT. Residues: CASSSGVGGYTEAFF.

CDR3 protein: CASSADSDSYNEQFF. In DNA form, the CDR3 reads TGTGCCAGTAGTGCCGACAGCGACTCCTACAATGAGCAGTTCTTC. This chain joins TRBV19 and TRBJ2-1; the D gene is possibly TRBD1 (5 bases). The germline gives CDR1 LNHDA, CDR2 SQIVND (reference sequence). V lost 5 bases, J lost 0 bases, and 11 bases lay in between. This CDR3 is 15 amino acids long. The whole variable domain, filled in from reference TRBV19 and TRBJ2-1, reads DGGITQSPKYLFRKEGQNVTLSCEQNLNHDAMYWYRQDPGQGLRLIYYSQIVNDFQKGDIAEGYSVSREKKESFPLTVTSAQKNPTAFYLCASSADSDSYNEQFFGPGTRLTVL.

The chain recombines TRBV7-8 with TRBJ1-2; 10 nucleotides align to TRBD1. The CDR3 runs 15 residues. V lost 5 bases to trimming and J lost 3 bases; unmatched junction nucleotides: 6. Germline loops: CDR1 SGHVS, CDR2 FQNEAQ. CDR3 in DNA: TGTGCCAGCAGCCCGACAGGGGGCGGGGACTATGGCTACACCTTC. This encodes CASSPTGGGDYGYTF.

The V and J genes are TRBV30 and TRBJ1-4; 8 nucleotides align to TRBD1. This CDR3 spans 16 amino acids. Germline assignment: CDR1 GTSNPN and CDR2 SVGIG (reference sequence). V gave up 0 bases and J gave up 6 bases; unmatched junction bases: 9. The CDR3 sequence: CAWSVPHRGSYEKLFF. The CDR3 DNA is TGTGCCTGGAGTGTACCCCACAGGGGGTCTTATGAAAAACTGTTTTTT.

This clone was picked up one time. The rearrangement links TRBV25-1 to TRBJ2-3, with 10 bases matching TRBD1. From germline, CDR1 is MGHDK and CDR2 SYGVNS. V gave up 6 bases and J gave up 2 bases; unmatched junction bases: 8. The CDR3 contains 16 residues. The CDR3: CASSPTGGSDTDTQYF. The CDR3 nucleotides are TGTGCCAGCAGCCCGACAGGGGGCTCGGACACAGATACGCAGTATTTT.

The rearrangement uses TRBV7-9 and TRBJ2-7; no clear D gene. The CDR3 contains 13 residues. V was cut by 4 bases and J by 5 bases, with 12 bases left in between. The V gene's germline CDR1 is SEHNR and CDR2 FQNEAQ (reference sequence). The DNA of the CDR3 is TGTGCCAGCAGCTCAGGCCCATCGGACGAGCAGTACTTC. It translates to CASSSGPSDEQYF.